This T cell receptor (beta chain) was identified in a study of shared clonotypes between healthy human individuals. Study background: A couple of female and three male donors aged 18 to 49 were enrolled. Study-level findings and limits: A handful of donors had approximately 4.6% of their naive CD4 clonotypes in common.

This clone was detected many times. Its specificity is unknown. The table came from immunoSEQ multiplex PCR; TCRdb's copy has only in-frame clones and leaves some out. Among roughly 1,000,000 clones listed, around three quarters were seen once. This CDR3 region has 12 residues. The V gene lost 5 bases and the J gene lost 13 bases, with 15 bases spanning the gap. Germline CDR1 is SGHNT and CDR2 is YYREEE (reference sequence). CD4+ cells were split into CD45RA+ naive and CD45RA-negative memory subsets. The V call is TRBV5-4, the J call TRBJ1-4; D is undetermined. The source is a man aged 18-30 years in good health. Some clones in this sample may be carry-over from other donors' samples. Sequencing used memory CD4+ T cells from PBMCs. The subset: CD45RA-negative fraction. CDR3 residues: CASSPGNSRLFF. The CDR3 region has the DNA TGTGCCAGCAGTCCCGGAAATTCAAGACTGTTTTTT.